These T cell receptor beta chains were read from a single sample in a study. Using its own MiXCR run on the multiplex PCR reads, TCRdb lists one record per CDR3 protein. The sample lists approximately 2,600 distinct CDR3 sequences; 2.4% were seen once. Material: tumor-infiltrating Tregs sorted from the breast tumor. The receptors stem from a female donor with breast cancer. Each CDR3 is given with its conserved first and last residue. D genes are given only for firm matches. Clone size is stated in some rows and not others, as once, few, many or a class when expanded.

d_gene	v_gene	j_gene	abundance	CDR3nt	CDR3aa
-	TRBV12-3/TRBV12-4	TRBJ1-2	few	TGTGCCAGCAGTTTAATAGGCGGAGCTAACTATGGCTACACCTTC	CASSLIGGANYGYTF
-	TRBV12-3/TRBV12-4	TRBJ1-2	medium-sized	TGTGCCAGCAGCCCGGGGCCCTACTATGGCTACACCTTC	CASSPGPYYGYTF
-	TRBV12-3/TRBV12-4	TRBJ1-2	medium-sized	TGTGCCTCGAGGGACTCCACCTCACCGCGCTATGGCTACACCTTC	CASRDSTSPRYGYTF
-	TRBV12-3/TRBV12-4	TRBJ1-2	-	TGTGCCAGCACGTTTTCACAGAGCTACACCTTC	CASTFSQSYTF
-	TRBV12-3/TRBV12-4	TRBJ1-2	few	TGTGCCAGCAGTCCTCCCCTGAGGGGCTACACCTTC	CASSPPLRGYTF
-	TRBV12-3/TRBV12-4	TRBJ1-2	medium-sized	TGTGCCAGCAGTTTAGAAGCAGGGGCCAACTATGGCTACACCTTC	CASSLEAGANYGYTF
-	TRBV12-3/TRBV12-4	TRBJ1-2	medium-sized	TGTGCCAGCAGCTCTGACAGGCGCTATGGCTACACCTTC	CASSSDRRYGYTF
-	TRBV12-3/TRBV12-4	TRBJ1-2	many	TGTGCCAGCAGCTTGAGAGGAGTTATCTATGGCTACACCTTC	CASSLRGVIYGYTF
-	TRBV12-3/TRBV12-4	TRBJ1-2	medium-sized	TGTGCCAGCCGAATTAACGGCAACTATGGCTACACCTTC	CASRINGNYGYTF
TRBD1	TRBV12-3/TRBV12-4	TRBJ1-2	medium-sized	TGTGCCAGCAGTTTTGCGACAGGGCCTTCCGGTGGCTACACCTTC	CASSFATGPSGGYTF
TRBD1	TRBV12-3/TRBV12-4	TRBJ1-2	many	TGTGCCAGCAGCCTATCCGGGACAGGGTACGGGTATGGCTACACCTTC	CASSLSGTGYGYGYTF
-	TRBV12-3/TRBV12-4	TRBJ1-2	medium-sized	TGTGCCAGCAGTCAGGGACGCGGGCTTGATGGCTACACCTTC	CASSQGRGLDGYTF
-	TRBV12-3/TRBV12-4	TRBJ1-2	medium-sized	TGTGCCAGCAGTTATGGATCCTATGGCTACACCTTC	CASSYGSYGYTF
-	TRBV12-3/TRBV12-4	TRBJ1-2	medium-sized	TGTGCCAGCCGCTCCGAGGGATCGCGAGGCTACACCTTC	CASRSEGSRGYTF
-	TRBV12-3/TRBV12-4	TRBJ1-2	medium-sized	TGTGCCAGCAGTTTAAACTGGGACAACCTTTTCCGCTATGGCTACACCTTC	CASSLNWDNLFRYGYTF
TRBD1	TRBV12-3/TRBV12-4	TRBJ1-2	medium-sized	TGTGCCAGCACCGGGACAGGGCGTCACTATGGCTACACCTTC	CASTGTGRHYGYTF
TRBD1	TRBV12-3/TRBV12-4	TRBJ1-2	medium-sized	TGTGCCAGCAGTCCGCTGGGACAGGGGTTACATGGCTACACCTTC	CASSPLGQGLHGYTF
-	TRBV12-3/TRBV12-4	TRBJ1-2	medium-sized	TGTGCCAGCAGTTCGGTTAGTTTCCCCTATGGCTACACCTTC	CASSSVSFPYGYTF
-	TRBV12-3/TRBV12-4	TRBJ1-2	medium-sized	TGTGCCAGCAGCTCCTCAGAGTTCTATGGCTACACCTTC	CASSSSEFYGYTF
TRBD1	TRBV12-3/TRBV12-4	TRBJ1-2	medium-sized	TGTGCCAGCAGGGGACAGCCGGGAGGAGGCTACACCTTC	CASRGQPGGGYTF
-	TRBV12-3/TRBV12-4	TRBJ1-2	medium-sized	TGTGCCAGCAGTTTCGCGGGGACTAACTATGGCTACACCTTC	CASSFAGTNYGYTF
-	TRBV12-3/TRBV12-4	TRBJ1-2	medium-sized	TGTGCCAGCAGTGGGAGACCGAACTATGGCTACACCTTC	CASSGRPNYGYTF
-	TRBV12-3/TRBV12-4	TRBJ1-2	medium-sized	TGTGCCAGCAGCTCCCTGGGACACTATGGCTACACCTTC	CASSSLGHYGYTF
-	TRBV12-3/TRBV12-4	TRBJ1-2	medium-sized	TGTGCCAGCAGTTTAGCGCTACTGCCCGATGGCTACACCTTC	CASSLALLPDGYTF
-	TRBV12-3/TRBV12-4	TRBJ1-2	medium-sized	TGTGCCAGCAGCCCTACAGAGAACTATGGCTACACCTTC	CASSPTENYGYTF
-	TRBV12-3/TRBV12-4	TRBJ1-2	medium-sized	TGTGCCAGCAGTTTATCGAGGGACTATGGCTACACCTTC	CASSLSRDYGYTF
-	TRBV12-3/TRBV12-4	TRBJ1-2	medium-sized	TGTGCCAGCAGTTTCGGACGGGTGGGCTACACCTTC	CASSFGRVGYTF